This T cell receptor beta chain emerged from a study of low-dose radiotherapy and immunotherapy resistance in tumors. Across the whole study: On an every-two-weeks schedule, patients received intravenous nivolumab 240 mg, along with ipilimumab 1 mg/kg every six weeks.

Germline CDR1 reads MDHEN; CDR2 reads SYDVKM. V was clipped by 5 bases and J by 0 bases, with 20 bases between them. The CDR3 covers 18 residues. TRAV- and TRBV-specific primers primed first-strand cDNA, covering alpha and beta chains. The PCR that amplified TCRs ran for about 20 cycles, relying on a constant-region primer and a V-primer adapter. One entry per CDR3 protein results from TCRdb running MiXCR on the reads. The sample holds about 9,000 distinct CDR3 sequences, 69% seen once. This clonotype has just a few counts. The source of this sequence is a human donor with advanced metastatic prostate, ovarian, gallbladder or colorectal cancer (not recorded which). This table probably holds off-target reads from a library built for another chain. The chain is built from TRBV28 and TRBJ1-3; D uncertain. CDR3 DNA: TGTGCCAGCAGTCCTCCCCGGCAAAGGAGGGCCTCTGGAAACACCATATATTTT. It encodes CASSPPRQRRASGNTIYF.